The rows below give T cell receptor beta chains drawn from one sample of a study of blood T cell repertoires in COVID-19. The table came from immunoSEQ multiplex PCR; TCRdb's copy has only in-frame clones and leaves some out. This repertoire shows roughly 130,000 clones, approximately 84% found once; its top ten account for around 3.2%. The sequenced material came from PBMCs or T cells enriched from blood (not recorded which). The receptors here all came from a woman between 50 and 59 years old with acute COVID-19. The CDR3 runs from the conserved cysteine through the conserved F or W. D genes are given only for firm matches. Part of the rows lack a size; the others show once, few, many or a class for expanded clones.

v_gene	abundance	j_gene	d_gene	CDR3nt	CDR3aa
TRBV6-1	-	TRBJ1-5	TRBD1	TGTGCCAGCAGCGAAGGGGACAGTAATTTTCAGCCCCAGCATTTT	CASSEGDSNFQPQHF
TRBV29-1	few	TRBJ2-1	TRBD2	TGCAGCGTTGAATCCCCTTTAATGCGGGAGGGACCCTACAATGAGCAGTTCTTC	CSVESPLMREGPYNEQFF
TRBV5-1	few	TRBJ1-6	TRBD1	TGCGCCAGCAGCTATCAAACCGGGACAGGGGATAATTCACCCCTCCACTTT	CASSYQTGTGDNSPLHF
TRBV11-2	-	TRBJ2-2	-	TGTGCCAGCAGAGGGGGGGCCCTGAACACCGGGGAGCTGTTTTTT	CASRGGALNTGELFF
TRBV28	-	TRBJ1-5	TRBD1	TGTGCCAGCAGTTCGGGACAGCCAGGGAACAATCAGCCCCAGCATTTT	CASSSGQPGNNQPQHF
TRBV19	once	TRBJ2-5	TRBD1	TGTGCCAGTAGTATAGCCGGACAGGGTACCCAAGAGACCCAGTACTTC	CASSIAGQGTQETQYF
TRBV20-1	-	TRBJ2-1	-	TGCAGTGCTAGTGACCCTAATCCCCCCGGTATGAACAATGAGCAGTTCTTC	CSASDPNPPGMNNEQFF
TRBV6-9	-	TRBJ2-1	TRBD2	TGTGCCAGCAGCAACGGGACAGGAGGGACTAGCGGCTACAATGAGCAGTTCTTC	CASSNGTGGTSGYNEQFF
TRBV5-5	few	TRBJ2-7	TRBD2	TGTGCCAGCAGCTTGGTGCTAGCGGGAGACTACGAGCAGTACTTC	CASSLVLAGDYEQYF
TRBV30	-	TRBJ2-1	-	TGTGCCTGGAGTAACGTGGGCAACAATGAGCAGTTCTTC	CAWSNVGNNEQFF
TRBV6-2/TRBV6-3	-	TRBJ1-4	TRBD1	TGTGCCAGCAGCTCCGGGACAGCTAAGAATGAAAAACTGTTTTTT	CASSSGTAKNEKLFF
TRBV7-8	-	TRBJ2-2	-	TGTGCCAGCAGCATGAGATCGGGGACCGGGGAGCTGTTTTTT	CASSMRSGTGELFF
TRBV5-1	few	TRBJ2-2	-	TGCGCCAGCAGCCAAATGTCAGGGAACACCGGGGAGCTGTTTTTT	CASSQMSGNTGELFF
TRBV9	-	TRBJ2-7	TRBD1	TGTGCCAGCAGCCCCGGGACAGGACCTACCGAGCAGTACTTC	CASSPGTGPTEQYF
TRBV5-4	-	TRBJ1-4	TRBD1	TGTGCCAGCAGTCCCGACGGGGGACAGCTGAATGAAAAACTGTTTTTT	CASSPDGGQLNEKLFF
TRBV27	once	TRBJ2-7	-	TGTGCCACCAAAGACAGGGCGGGGATTCCTTACTCAGAGCAGTACTTC	CATKDRAGIPYSEQYF
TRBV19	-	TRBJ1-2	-	TGTGCCAGCGATCCAGGGTGGAACTATGGCTACACCTTC	CASDPGWNYGYTF
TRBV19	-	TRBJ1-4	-	TGTGCCAGTAGTACTTTACAGGGCACTAATGAAAAACTGTTTTTT	CASSTLQGTNEKLFF
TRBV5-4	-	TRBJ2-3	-	TGTGCCAGCAGCACCGGACAGTTCACAGATACGCAGTATTTT	CASSTGQFTDTQYF
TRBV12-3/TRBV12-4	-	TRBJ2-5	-	TGTGCCAGCAGTTTAGCGCAGGGTATAACCCAGTACTTC	CASSLAQGITQYF
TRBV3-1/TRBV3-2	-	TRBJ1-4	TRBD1	TGTGCCAGCAGCCAGTCGACAGGGGCTAATGAAAAACTGTTTTTT	CASSQSTGANEKLFF
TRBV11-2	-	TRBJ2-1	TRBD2	TGTGCCAGCAGCCATCCACTAGCGAACCAACGTCGGGAGCAGTTCTTC	CASSHPLANQRREQFF
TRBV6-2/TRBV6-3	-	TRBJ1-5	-	TGTGCCAGCAGTTCTCGGACAGGCAATCAGCCCCAGCATTTT	CASSSRTGNQPQHF
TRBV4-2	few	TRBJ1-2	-	TGTGCCAGCAGCCCCCAGGTCTTAGGGGAAGACGCCTACACCTTC	CASSPQVLGEDAYTF
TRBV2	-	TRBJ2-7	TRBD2	TGTGCCAGCGCCCCTAGAGGGACTAGCGCAGCCGAGCAGTACTTC	CASAPRGTSAAEQYF
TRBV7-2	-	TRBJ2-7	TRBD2	TGTGCCAGCAGCTTAGTGACGGGAGGGTGGGGCGAGCAGTACTTC	CASSLVTGGWGEQYF
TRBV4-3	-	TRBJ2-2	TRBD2	TGCGCCAGCAGCGAAGGCGAGGAGGGAGGGACCGGGGAGCTGTTTTTT	CASSEGEEGGTGELFF
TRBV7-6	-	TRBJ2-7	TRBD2	TGTGCCAGCAGCCTATCTGGGCCGGGAGGAACCTACGAGCAGTACTTC	CASSLSGPGGTYEQYF
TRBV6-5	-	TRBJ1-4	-	TGTGCCAGCAGTTACGGACAGCCCTCCGTGTTTGGAAAACTGTTTTTT	CASSYGQPSVFGKLFF
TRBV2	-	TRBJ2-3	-	TGTGCCAGCAGTGAATGGATCGGGACAGATACGCAGTATTTT	CASSEWIGTDTQYF
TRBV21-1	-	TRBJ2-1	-	TGTGCCAGCAGCAAAGAGCGGGCAGGGACGGGAGAGCAGTTCTTC	CASSKERAGTGEQFF
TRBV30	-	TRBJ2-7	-	TGTGCCTGGTCGGGGGTCAGGTACTACGAGCAGTACTTC	CAWSGVRYYEQYF
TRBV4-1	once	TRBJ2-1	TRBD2	TGCGCCAGCAGCCATTCACCGGGACTAGCGGGAAATGAGCAGTTCTTC	CASSHSPGLAGNEQFF
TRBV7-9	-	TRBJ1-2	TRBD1	TGTGCCAGCAGCTTAACAGGGGTCGGCTACACCTTC	CASSLTGVGYTF
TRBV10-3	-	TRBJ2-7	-	TGTGCCATCAGTGCAGGTGACTCCTACGAGCAGTACTTC	CAISAGDSYEQYF
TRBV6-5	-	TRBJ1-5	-	TGTGCCAGCAGCCTCGACCGCTTCGGGGGTCAGCCCCAGCATTTT	CASSLDRFGGQPQHF
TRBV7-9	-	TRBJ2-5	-	TGTGCCAGCACCCCCGGAGGGCTCGATCAAGAGACCCAGTACTTC	CASTPGGLDQETQYF
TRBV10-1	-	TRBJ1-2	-	TGCACCTGGACAAGGACCCACTATGGCTACACCTTC	CTWTRTHYGYTF
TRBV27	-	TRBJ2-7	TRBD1	TGTGCCAGCAGCCCGCAGGGGGCGACCCAGTCCCAGCAGTACTTC	CASSPQGATQSQQYF
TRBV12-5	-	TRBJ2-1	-	TGTGCTAGTGCTTGGAGGGAGATAAACAATGAGCAGTTCTTC	CASAWREINNEQFF
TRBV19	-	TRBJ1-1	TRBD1	TGTGCCAGTAGGGACAGGGCGATTGAAGCTTTCTTT	CASRDRAIEAFF
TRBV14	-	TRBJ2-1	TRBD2	TGTGCCAGCAGCCAAGGACGGGGGAGGGCCTACAATGAGCAGTTCTTC	CASSQGRGRAYNEQFF
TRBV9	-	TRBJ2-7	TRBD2	TGTGCCAGCAGCGTAGGGGGCTCTAGCGGGACCTACGAGCAGTACTTC	CASSVGGSSGTYEQYF
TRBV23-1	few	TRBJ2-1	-	TGCGCCAGCAGTCATGGTGGTGGAACTAGTGACTACAATGAGCAGTTCTTC	CASSHGGGTSDYNEQFF
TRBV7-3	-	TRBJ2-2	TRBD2	TGTGCCAGCAGCCCTGCGGGGAGGGTGGGCACCGGGGAGCTGTTTTTT	CASSPAGRVGTGELFF
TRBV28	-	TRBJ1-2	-	TGTGCCAGCAGTCAAGAGAACTATGGCTACACCTTC	CASSQENYGYTF